This note documents a single TCR beta chain sequence. Its target is not known. This specimen comes from a study of cytomegalovirus exposure and HLA in healthy donors. About the study: Of all 400 or so donors who were genotyped, under 90% belonged to the Caucasian-associated ancestry cluster. Whole-study findings and limits: A later analysis found that most CMV-associated TCR beta chains appeared HLA-restricted.

The PCR ran on 60 Vbeta and 13 Jbeta primers. Assay: immunoSEQ multiplex PCR; the TCRdb copy retains only in-frame clones and omits some. The sample has about 140,000 clones; around 79% are singletons. CDR1 and CDR2 (germline): SNHLY, FYNNEI. This CDR3 has 16 amino acids. J lost 8 bases, V lost 6 bases, and 16 bases had no gene match. This TCR came from a man between 35 and 55 years old in good health and CMV-seropositive. The V and J genes are TRBV2 and TRBJ1-3; 7 bases are a match to TRBD1. Sequenced material: PBMCs. CDR3 in DNA: TGTGCCAGCAGCGCCCGGGACAGCCGATGGTTGGACACCATATATTTT. It is translated as CASSARDSRWLDTIYF.